This paragraph reports one T cell receptor beta chain. This entry belongs to a study of T cell changes during pregnancy in multiple sclerosis. V was trimmed by 2 bases and J by 8 bases, leaving 15 bases between them. Germline loops: CDR1 LNHDA, CDR2 SQIVND (reference sequence). This CDR3 has 15 amino acids. This table comes from immunoSEQ multiplex PCR, and its TCRdb copy is limited to in-frame clones, with some not included. The sample records about 57,000 clones, about 92% being singletons. This receptor was obtained from a female donor with multiple sclerosis, enrolled in a pregnancy study. This chain links TRBV19 with TRBJ1-4; D unresolved. The sequencing here drew on CD4+ T cells from peripheral blood mononuclear cells, taken in the second trimester of pregnancy. CDR3 bases: TGTGCCAGTAGTATAAATCGTCGTCGAGCGGAAAAACTGTTTTTT. Protein product: CASSINRRRAEKLFF.